These T cell receptor beta chains were read from a single sample in a study of blood T cell repertoires in COVID-19. Libraries were prepared by immunoSEQ multiplex PCR; TCRdb keeps only in-frame clonotypes and omits some of them. Here the sample spans about 230,000 clones, over 80% being singletons. Specimen: peripheral blood. These receptors all come from a woman in her seventies with active or convalescent COVID-19. CDR3s include the opening cysteine and the closing phenylalanine or tryptophan. D genes are given only for firm matches. Rows give clone size only sometimes, using once, few, many, or a class for an expanded clone.

j_call | clone_size | v_call | d_call | cdr3_aa | cdr3_nt
TRBJ2-5 | NA | TRBV30 | NA | CAWSEGGSETQYF | TGTGCCTGGAGTGAAGGGGGTAGCGAGACCCAGTACTTC
TRBJ2-5 | NA | TRBV5-1 | NA | CASRVSGPEETQYF | TGCGCCAGCAGGGTATCGGGTCCAGAAGAGACCCAGTACTTC
TRBJ2-7 | few | TRBV4-1 | TRBD1 | CASSQDRVGQGFGEQYF | TGCGCCAGCAGCCAAGATCGAGTAGGACAGGGTTTCGGCGAGCAGTACTTC
TRBJ2-1 | NA | TRBV20-1 | NA | CSASSQYEQFF | TGCAGTGCTAGCTCCCAGTATGAGCAGTTCTTC
TRBJ2-6 | NA | TRBV7-6 | TRBD1 | CASSPGTGLSGANVLTF | TGTGCCAGCAGCCCCGGGACAGGACTCTCTGGGGCCAACGTCCTGACTTTC
TRBJ1-5 | NA | TRBV10-3 | NA | CAISEPGNSNQPQHF | TGTGCCATCAGTGAGCCGGGTAATAGCAATCAGCCCCAGCATTTT
TRBJ1-1 | few | TRBV6-2/TRBV6-3 | NA | CASSSFNPFSNRDMNTEAFF | TGTGCCAGCAGTTCGTTTAATCCCTTCTCGAACAGGGACATGAACACTGAAGCTTTCTTT
TRBJ2-1 | NA | TRBV15 | NA | CATRSTGKYNEQFF | TGTGCCACCAGATCTACGGGGAAGTACAATGAGCAGTTCTTC
TRBJ2-2 | NA | TRBV11-2 | NA | CASSFQGNTGELFF | TGTGCCAGCAGCTTCCAGGGTAACACCGGGGAGCTGTTTTTT
TRBJ2-7 | few | TRBV4-2 | TRBD1 | CASSQDSPRGLLREQYF | TGTGCCAGCAGCCAAGATTCACCCAGGGGGCTTCTCCGCGAGCAGTACTTC
TRBJ1-1 | NA | TRBV7-9 | TRBD1 | CASSEGQGFGTEAFF | TGTGCCAGCAGCGAGGGACAGGGGTTCGGCACTGAAGCTTTCTTT
TRBJ2-3 | NA | TRBV6-5 | TRBD2 | CASSYIASGSTDTQYF | TGTGCCAGCAGTTACATCGCTAGCGGGAGTACAGATACGCAGTATTTT
TRBJ1-2 | few | TRBV9 | NA | CASSVGTRQAYYGYTF | TGTGCCAGCAGCGTTGGGACCAGACAGGCGTACTATGGCTACACCTTC
TRBJ2-2 | NA | TRBV9 | TRBD2 | CASSWTSGRGELFF | TGTGCCAGCAGCTGGACTAGCGGGAGGGGGGAGCTGTTTTTT